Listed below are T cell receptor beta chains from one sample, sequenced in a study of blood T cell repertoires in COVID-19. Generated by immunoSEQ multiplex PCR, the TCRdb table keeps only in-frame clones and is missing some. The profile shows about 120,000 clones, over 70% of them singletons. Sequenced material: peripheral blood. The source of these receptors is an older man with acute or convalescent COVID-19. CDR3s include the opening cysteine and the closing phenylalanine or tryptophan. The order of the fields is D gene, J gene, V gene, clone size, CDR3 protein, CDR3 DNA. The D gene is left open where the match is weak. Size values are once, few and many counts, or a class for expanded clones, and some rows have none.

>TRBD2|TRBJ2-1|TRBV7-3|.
CASSLSLAGGPYEQFF
TGTGCCAGCAGCTTAAGCTTAGCGGGGGGGCCCTATGAGCAGTTCTTC
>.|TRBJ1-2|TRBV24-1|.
CATSDSPSGVYGYTF
TGTGCCACCAGTGATTCCCCTAGCGGGGTCTATGGCTACACCTTC
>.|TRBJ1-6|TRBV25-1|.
CASRQDSYSPLHF
TGTGCCAGCAGACAGGATTCTTATTCACCCCTCCACTTT
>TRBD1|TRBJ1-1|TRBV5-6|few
CASSSGTGRMNTEAFF
TGTGCCAGCAGCTCCGGGACAGGGCGTATGAACACTGAAGCTTTCTTT
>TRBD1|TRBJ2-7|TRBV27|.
CASRFGQGRKQYF
TGTGCCAGCAGGTTTGGACAGGGAAGAAAGCAGTACTTC
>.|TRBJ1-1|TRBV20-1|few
CSASWQEDTEAFF
TGCAGTGCTAGTTGGCAAGAGGACACTGAAGCTTTCTTT
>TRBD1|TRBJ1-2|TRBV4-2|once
CASSHLTGNRYGYTF
TGTGCCAGCAGCCACTTGACAGGGAATCGGTATGGCTACACCTTC
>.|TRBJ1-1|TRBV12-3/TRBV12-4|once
CASSGEGAFF
TGTGCCAGCAGTGGGGAGGGAGCTTTCTTT
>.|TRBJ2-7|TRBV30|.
CAWSTGIYEQYF
TGTGCCTGGAGCACAGGCATCTACGAGCAGTACTTC
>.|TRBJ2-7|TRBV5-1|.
CASSLERGTGLYEQYF
TGCGCCAGCAGCTTGGAAAGGGGAACGGGTCTCTACGAGCAGTACTTC
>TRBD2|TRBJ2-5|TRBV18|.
CASSPLTSGGFQETQYF
TGTGCCAGCTCACCCCTTACCAGCGGGGGTTTCCAAGAGACCCAGTACTTC
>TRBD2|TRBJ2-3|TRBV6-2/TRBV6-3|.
CASSYGSGGLGDTQYF
TGTGCCAGCAGTTATGGAAGCGGGGGGCTCGGAGATACGCAGTATTTT
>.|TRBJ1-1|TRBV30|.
CAWVTGYNTEAFF
TGTGCCTGGGTTACAGGATACAACACTGAAGCTTTCTTT
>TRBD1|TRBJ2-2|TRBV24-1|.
CATSDSDRGGAGELFF
TGTGCCACCAGTGATTCGGACAGGGGGGGGGCCGGGGAGCTGTTTTTT
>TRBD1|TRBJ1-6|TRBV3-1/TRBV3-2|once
CASSPDRANSPLHF
TGTGCCAGCAGCCCCGACAGGGCCAATTCACCCCTCCACTTT
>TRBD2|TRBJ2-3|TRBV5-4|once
CASSPGTSGRVMDTQYF
TGTGCCAGCAGCCCGGGGACTAGCGGTCGGGTGATGGATACGCAGTATTTT
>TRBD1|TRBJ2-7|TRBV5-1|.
CASSFGTGGDGQYF
TGCGCCAGCAGCTTCGGGACAGGGGGAGATGGGCAGTACTTC
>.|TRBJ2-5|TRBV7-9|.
CASSLVREETQYF
TGTGCCAGCAGCTTGGTCCGGGAAGAGACCCAGTACTTC
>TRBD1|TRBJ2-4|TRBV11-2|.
CASGQGAKNIQYF
TGTGCCAGCGGACAGGGGGCCAAAAACATTCAGTACTTC
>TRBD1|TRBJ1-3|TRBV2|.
CASRPTGEAGNTIYF
TGTGCCAGCAGGCCGACAGGGGAGGCTGGAAACACCATATATTTT